This T cell receptor beta chain was observed in a study of blood T cells in healthy people across ages (dated by TCRdb to 2014 to 2015). For the wider study: In model experiments, roughly one uniquely barcoded TCR beta cDNA molecule per two T cells was captured by template switching. Using deep sequencing normalized with unique cDNA molecular identifiers, the study measured how TCR beta repertoire diversity changes with age. The donors were divided into four age groups: young (average about 15 years), middle-aged (about 39), aged (roughly 60) and long-lived (more than 75). The study analyzed two additional independent replicas of 1 million unique cDNA reads from the same blood draw for two donors, one aged 18 to 30 and one aged 80 or older. Study-level results and caveats: Since profiling was done on bulk unsorted PBMCs, naive and antigen-experienced compartments could not be conclusively compared. Observed TCR beta diversity per million T cells fell roughly linearly with age, and a significant reduction was already apparent by age around 40. Donor CMV infection status was unknown, potentially confounding age-related changes in expanded clonotypes. Compared with the aged group, more naive CD4+ T cells, fewer expanded clones and increased TCR diversity were shown by the long-lived group, suggesting age selection. Total diversity estimates from one million sequenced T cells were considered lower bounds and underestimates. A strong correlation was found between observed TCR beta diversity and the percentage of naive T cells measured by flow cytometry.

The roughly 37 donors, aged about 6 to 100 years, were systemically healthy Caucasian individuals from Russia. Ten milliliters of peripheral blood were drawn from each donor into EDTA-treated Vacutainer tubes. Ficoll-Paque density-gradient centrifugation was used to isolate PBMCs, with at least 7 million obtained per sample. Total RNA was extracted from PBMCs with Trizol reagent, with at least 6 micrograms obtained per sample. For every donor, an aliquot of PBMCs went through flow cytometry to measure the percentages of naive CD45RAhigh/CD27high T cells. To prepare the library, 5' RACE was applied. The instrument was an Illumina HiSeq 2500. A second PCR of 7 to 11 cycles was performed with a sample-barcoded 5' primer and a J-beta primer mix. Each TCR beta cDNA molecule received a unique molecular identifier from a template-switch 5' adaptor carrying 12 random nucleotides. Each sample yielded at least 2.5 million CDR3-containing paired-end reads. First-strand cDNA was synthesized from all RNA with the Mint cDNA synthesis kit, primed by a TRBC-specific oligonucleotide. Following uracil-DNA glycosylase treatment, all cDNA underwent a first 18-cycle PCR with the universal primers M1SS and BC2_uni_R. On the study's bioinformatics: For normalization, 1 million high-quality reads were randomly selected from each sample, with every read carrying a distinct molecular identifier. Reads with shared molecular identifiers were discarded instead of being binned into consensus sequences. MiTCR, run with a Q25 quality threshold and the strictest error-elimination algorithm, handled CDR3 identification, clonotype clustering and error correction. A nonparametric unseen species model using Euler transformation provided a lower-bound estimate of total TCR beta diversity. Using fastp at Q25 and MiXCR, TCRdb reprocessed the public reads and kept productive beta chains. When rows share a CDR3 protein, they turn into one entry using the most common DNA and genes. TCRdb, not the original authors, processed these V and J calls. This sample is represented by more than 750,000 distinct CDR3 sequences; 29% of them were singletons. Together, the top ten hold more than 8.5% of the sample.

Via the germline V gene, CDR1 is SQVTM and CDR2 ANQGSEA. The CDR3 runs 13 residues from the cysteine to the phenylalanine. Only CDR3 DNA remains: 39 bases, in frame from the first base. In regard to this clonotype: There is no known antigen for this receptor. A read error may explain this, as a much larger clone is one base away.

These data also formed part of another study, on T cells of mothers and their children. Taken from the second paper: The donors were nine systemically healthy Caucasian individuals, made up of three mothers and their six children. cDNA synthesis used all of the extracted RNA, with approximately 1.4 ug of RNA in each 15 ul reaction. In the second PCR, sample barcodes and 2-4 random nucleotides were introduced via the M1S primer. Each mother yielded over 9.5 million TCR beta CDR3 reads and each child roughly 2.9 million reads. Thymic selection similarly shapes TCR recombination output in related and unrelated pairs, with minor effect from inherited differences. Normalized repertoire overlap was always slightly but never significantly higher in related than unrelated mother-child pairs. Persistent microchimeric T cell clones were not detected, at a sensitivity of about 100 clones per million clonotypes. Deep NGS was used in the study to compare the TCR beta repertoires of mothers and children and to look for features that separate related mother-child pairs from unrelated individuals. On average, the children were approximately 11 +/- 4 years old, while the mothers were 40 +/- 4 years old. After adapter ligation with NEBNext reagents, the libraries were sequenced on Illumina HiSeq 2000 with 100+100 nt paired-end reads. To prevent cross-contamination, the mother and child libraries were prepared a month apart and were sequenced in separate runs. For each donor, between roughly 500,000 and 2,200,000 distinct TCR beta clonotypes were identified. Naive TCR beta clonotypes were estimated from low-frequency clonotypes matched to each donor's FACS-determined naive share, without sorting.

The chain joins TRBV29-1 to TRBJ2-5, with no confident D gene call. Source material: blood. The sequence was collected from a middle-aged woman in good health. CDR3 region: CCSKPRYQETQYF. The DNA sequence follows: TGCTGCTCGAAACCCAGGTACCAAGAGACCCAGTACTTC.